This T cell receptor (beta chain) was obtained from a study of blood T cell dynamics during melanoma immunotherapy. Germline lookup yields CDR1 MNHGY and CDR2 SAAAGT. The CDR3 runs 16 residues. Trimming stripped 2 bases from V and 0 bases from J, with 14 bases between. Profiling relied on immunoSEQ multiplex PCR, and the TCRdb table lists in-frame clones only, not all of them. Among approximately 15,000 clones listed, 70% to 90% were seen once. Noted time point: pre-treatment baseline. One draw preceded checkpoint blockade; another followed its first cycle at week 3. Response was assessed by RECIST 1.1 at 12 weeks, except a couple of rapid progressors.

The receptor was derived from a human donor with melanoma. The chain links TRBV6-8 to TRBJ2-7; D gene uncertain. The sequences come from blood, collected from a patient treated with checkpoint blockade. CDR3 in DNA: TGTGCCAGCAGTTACGGAATCCCATTTAGCTCCTACGAGCAGTACTTC. Its translation: CASSYGIPFSSYEQYF.